A single sample is the source of the 17 T cell receptor beta chains below, sequenced in a study of T-cell reconstitution after alpha-beta-depleted transplantation in children. TCRbeta library preparation incorporated unique molecular identifiers. TCRdb used MiXCR to reprocess the PCR reads, holding one entry per CDR3 protein. The sample records about 290,000 distinct CDR3 sequences, around 10% being singletons. Material: PBMCs, obtained before TCRalphabeta/CD19-depleted stem cell transplant. Receptors originate from a boy in the first two years of life with acute myeloid leukemia, due to receive a stem cell transplant.

This clonotype was recorded a few times. The chain joins TRBV15 to TRBJ1-1, with D uncertain. V lost 0 bases and J lost 7, with 18 bases in between. This CDR3 is built from 16 residues. Germline V gene sequence: CDR1 LNHNV, CDR2 YYDKDF (reference sequence). In DNA form, the CDR3 reads TGTGCCACCAGCAGAGATATGCAAGCGGGGTTTTATGAAGCTTTCTTT. This codes for CATSRDMQAGFYEAFF.

This clonotype was observed many times. The gene calls are TRBV29-1 and TRBJ2-3; 9 bases line up with TRBD1. Germline V gene data show CDR1 as SQVTM and CDR2 as ANQGSEA. This CDR3 contains 14 residues. V lost 8 bases to trimming and J lost 6 bases; unmatched junction nucleotides: 12. This CDR3 reads CSIANGTGLDTQYF. CDR3 in DNA: TGCAGCATTGCCAACGGGACAGGGTTGGATACGCAGTATTTT.

To note about this clonotype: This sequence may be a read error, since a much larger clone differs from it by one base. CDR3 DNA: TGTGCCAGCAGCGTCCCCTCTGGGGCCAACGTCCTGCCTTTC. Translation gives CASSVPSGANVLPF. The chain is built from TRBV9 and TRBJ2-6, with D maybe TRBD1 (5 bases). The CDR3 length is 14 residues. Germline V gene data show CDR1 as SGDLS and CDR2 as YYNGEE.

The chain has TRBV2 and TRBJ2-3; no reliable D call. The CDR3 spans 12 residues. In germline, CDR1 is SNHLY, CDR2 FYNNEI. V lost 8 bases and J 1 base, leaving 7 bases between the germline ends. CDR3 DNA: TGTGCCAGCGTAGCAGGCACAGATACGCAGTATTTT. It translates to CASVAGTDTQYF.

This clonotype was seen more than once but under ten times. The J gene is TRBJ2-7, the V gene TRBV13; D remains ambiguous. CDR1 is PRHDT, CDR2 FYEKMQ, per germline (reference sequence). Between the trimmed V and J ends, which lost 4 bases and 3 bases, there was a span of 10 bases. The CDR3 covers 13 residues. CDR3 loop: CASSSRRLYEQYF. CDR3 in DNA: TGTGCCAGCAGCTCACGCAGGCTCTACGAGCAGTACTTC.

The genes are TRBV2 and TRBJ2-3; 7 positions agree with TRBD1. The germline gives CDR1 SNHLY, CDR2 FYNNEI. V lost 7 bases, J lost 2 bases, and 9 bases stayed unmatched. CDR3 length: 15 residues. The CDR3 spells CASIHRTGATDTQYF. The CDR3 DNA is TGTGCCAGCATCCATCGGACAGGCGCCACAGATACGCAGTATTTT.

This clonotype has a count of ten or more. The V gene is TRBV11-1, the J gene TRBJ2-1; 11 bases fit TRBD1. The V and J ends lost 5 bases and 0 bases, in that order; junction bases with no gene match: 12. Germline V gene data show CDR1 as SGHAT and CDR2 as FQDESV (reference sequence). The CDR3 is 19 amino acids. CDR3 sequence reads: CASSHPGQGGLRSYNEQFF. Written as DNA, the CDR3 is TGTGCCAGCAGCCACCCGGGACAGGGGGGCCTACGCTCCTACAATGAGCAGTTCTTC.

This clonotype was seen repeatedly, ten times or more. This sequence joins TRBV7-3 and TRBJ2-7, with D perhaps given as TRBD1 or TRBD2 (5 bases each). The CDR3 contains 15 residues. With 4 bases removed from V and 2 bases from J, the gap between germline ends came to 15 bases. Germline CDR1 is SGHTA and CDR2 is FQGTGA. CDR3 sequence reads: CASSWDGLGAYEQYF. The CDR3 DNA sequence: TGTGCCAGCAGCTGGGACGGTCTAGGAGCCTACGAGCAGTACTTC.

This clonotype was seen many times. The chain couples TRBV27 to TRBJ2-1, with 9 bases lining up with TRBD2. The length of the CDR3 is 15 residues. With V trimmed by 7 bases and J by 4 bases, 8 bases remained unmatched. Germline V CDR1 and CDR2: MNHEY, SMNVEV (reference sequence). The CDR3 region has the DNA TGTGCCAGCACCCCCCTAGCGGGAAATTACAATGAGCAGTTCTTC. This sequence encodes CASTPLAGNYNEQFF.

This clonotype was seen repeatedly, ten times or more. V and J are TRBV20-1 and TRBJ1-4, with D uncertain. Deletions cut 0 bases from V and 12 bases from J, with 17 bases between. This CDR3 is 14 amino acids long. Per the germline V gene, CDR1 is DFQATT and CDR2 is SNEGSKA (reference sequence). The CDR3, as DNA: TGCAGTGCTAGAGAGGCTATGCTTAGGAGGGAACTGTTTTTT. Translating gives CSAREAMLRRELFF.

The V and J genes are TRBV28 and TRBJ1-5, with 7 bases lining up with TRBD1. The V and J ends lost 2 bases and 0 bases, in that order; junction bases with no gene match: 13. Germline-derived CDR1 and CDR2 are MDHEN and SYDVKM. The CDR3 is 19 amino acids. This CDR3 reads CASSLKRVSRQGSNQPQHF. The DNA of the CDR3 is TGTGCCAGCAGTTTAAAGCGGGTTTCCCGACAGGGTAGCAATCAGCCCCAGCATTTT.

This clonotype was detected ten times or more. The chain is built from TRBV7-9 and TRBJ2-7; either TRBD1 or TRBD2 may supply D (5 bases each). V was trimmed by 3 bases and J by 2 bases, leaving 20 bases between them. The CDR3 covers 17 residues. The germline CDR1 and CDR2 sequences are SEHNR and FQNEAQ (reference sequence). Written as DNA, the CDR3 is TGTGCCAGCAGCTTCCCAAGGTTGGGGGAGAGGGCCTACGAGCAGTACTTC. This codes for CASSFPRLGERAYEQYF. The entire variable domain, with the rest obtained from reference TRBV7-9 and TRBJ2-7, is as follows: DTGVSQNPRHKITKRGQNVTFRCDPISEHNRLYWYRQTLGQGPEFLTYFQNEAQLEKSRLLSDRFSAERPKGSFSTLEIQRTEQGDSAMYLCASSFPRLGERAYEQYFGPGTRLTVT.

There are many counts of this clonotype. The J gene is TRBJ2-1, the V gene TRBV4-2; D is undetermined. Germline lookup yields CDR1 LGHNA and CDR2 YNFKEQ. The CDR3 runs 12 residues. V lost 1 base, J lost 13 bases, and 11 bases lay in between. For the CDR3, the DNA is TGTGCCAGCAGCCAAGGGGGTAGGAGCCAGTTCTTC. This gives the protein CASSQGGRSQFF.

Concerning this clonotype itself: This sequence may be a read error, since a much larger clone differs from it by one base. This sequence joins TRBV29-1 and TRBJ2-7; D may match TRBD1 or TRBD2 (5 bases each). This CDR3 has 14 amino acids. Germline V gene data show CDR1 as SQVTM and CDR2 as ANQGSEA. Trimming removed 7 bases from V and 2 bases from J, with 18 bases in between. CDR3 amino acids: CSAVDRDGPYEQYF. The CDR3 DNA follows: TGCAGCGCTGTAGACCGGGACGGACCCTACGAGCAGTACTTC.

This clonotype was observed many times. J is TRBJ2-1 and V is TRBV28, with 7 nucleotides matching TRBD2. With 5 bases clipped from V and 9 bases from J, the junction kept 7 bases outside the gene matches. This CDR3 comprises 13 residues. Looked up from germline, CDR1 is MDHEN and CDR2 is SYDVKM. CDR3 nucleotide sequence: TGTGCCAGCAGTCTGAGCGGGGATGGTGAGCAGTTCTTC. Translation gives CASSLSGDGEQFF. The full variable domain, rest sourced from reference TRBV28 and TRBJ2-1, is DVKVTQSSRYLVKRTGEKVFLECVQDMDHENMFWYRQDPGLGLRLIYFSYDVKMKEKGDIPEGYSVSREKKERFSLILESASTNQTSMYLCASSLSGDGEQFFGPGTRLTVL.

The V gene is TRBV5-1, the J gene TRBJ2-7, with 7 bases that match TRBD1. J was trimmed by 1 base and V by 0 bases; bases with no gene match: 10. The V gene's germline CDR1 is SGHRS and CDR2 YFSETQ. CDR3 size: 17 residues. DNA of the CDR3: TGCGCCAGCAGCTTGGATACCAAATGGGACAGTTCCTACGAGCAGTACTTC. This codes for CASSLDTKWDSSYEQYF.

This clonotype was counted only a few times. The chain combines TRBV11-2 with TRBJ2-1; 10 nucleotides match TRBD2. Per germline, CDR1 SGHAT and CDR2 FQNNGV. CDR3 size: 17 residues. V shed 1 base, J shed 9 bases, and the junction held 12 bases outside the gene matches. The CDR3 nucleotides are TGTGCCAGCAGCTTAGGTTTTGCAGCGGGGGGGCTCAGTGAGCAGTTCTTC. Amino acids: CASSLGFAAGGLSEQFF.